The present T cell receptor (beta chain) was sequenced within a study of T cells in Graves' hyperthyroidism and ophthalmopathy (dated by TCRdb to 2018 to 2020). About the full investigation: Peripheral blood was sampled at the time of initial diagnosis, prior to any treatment. The roughly 91 discovery patients were randomly divided into training and test sets at a 7:3 ratio. Following sampling, methimazole starting at 30 mg daily was given to hyperthyroidism patients, and high-dose intravenous methylprednisolone was given to ophthalmopathy patients. To identify distinguishing TCR V-J signatures, a discovery cohort of some 99 patients was used, comprising 43 with Graves' ophthalmopathy and 57 with stable Graves' hyperthyroidism. The paper describes TCR Vbeta CDR3 sequencing of 130 to 150 peripheral blood samples, made up of roughly 40 ophthalmopathy patients, over 70 hyperthyroidism patients and about 17 progressor patients. Whether ophthalmopathy could be predicted prospectively was tested in an independent validation cohort made up of roughly 19 hyperthyroidism patients plus 17 patients who later progressed to ophthalmopathy. In addition, the study compared T-cell repertoires in thyroid tissue and in blood from several Graves' hyperthyroidism patients.

Comment on this clonotype: There is no known antigen for this receptor. No much larger clonotype is one base removed from it; base qualities were not supplied.

Moderately to severely active disease, a Clinical Activity Score of at least 3, a NOSPECS grade of at least 4, and a duration under 3 months were present in ophthalmopathy patients. Patients with uncontrolled infections, other autoimmune diseases, pregnancy or lactation were excluded. Clinical symptoms, serum thyroxine and TRAb, thyroid ultrasound, and orbital computed tomography formed the basis for the diagnoses. Ficoll-Paque density gradient centrifugation was used to isolate PBMCs from under 11 ml of fresh peripheral blood. Total RNA was extracted using Trizol reagent, and RNA quality was assessed on an Agilent 2100 Bioanalyzer. The CDR3 starts with the cysteine, ends with the phenylalanine, and has 17 residues. The retained sequence is limited to the CDR3, 51 bases, with the frame set at the first base. CDR1 and CDR2, per the germline V gene, are MNHGY and SVAAGI. At the junction V is shortened by 0 bases and J by 6 bases; bases outside the gene matches: 11.

Amplification of TCR beta CDR3 regions was carried out from RNA transcripts. For the first round of RT-PCR on the TCR CDR3, the HTBI primer set was used together with the Qiagen OneStep RT-PCR kit. The libraries were constructed in a second round of multiplex PCR and then size-selected and purified. Paired-end sequencing of the libraries was performed with 100 bp reads on an Illumina HiSeq2000. The authors processed their data as follows. SOAPnuke was used to process the raw data, removing reads that contained adapters or uncalled bases, had a mean Phred below 15, or lacked an exact match to the constant primer or identifier. High-quality paired reads were merged with COPE v1.2.5, and unique nucleotide sequences were defined as clonotypes. MiTCR v1.1 was used to align clonotypes to the IMGT TRBV, TRBD and TRBJ reference segments. Analysis was restricted to V-J combinations with a frequency above 0.0001, which covered 99.2% of repertoires. The TCS score was defined as F50 (clonal expansion) divided by E x V (chaos), with BLOSUM62-based TCRdist calculated between CDR3 peptides within each V-J. Welch's t-statistics and random forest reduced just over 500 V-J features to under 15, which were used in a naive Bayes classifier (R e1071). TCRdb passed the public sequencing reads through fastp at Q25 and MiXCR, retaining productive beta sequences. Each entry merges the rows of one CDR3 protein and shows their most common DNA and genes. Here the V and J calls rest on TCRdb's processing, not on the authors' analysis. The sample table contains 500,000 to 800,000 distinct CDR3 sequences; only one count was recorded for approximately 14% of them. Approximately 13% of the sample comes from the top ten.

Study-level results and caveats: Most expanded thyroid clonotypes (frequency above 0.001) were also found in blood, which suggests that blood repertoires may mirror thyroid immune responses. In validation, the model predicted progression to ophthalmopathy with 60% to 71% sensitivity and about 73% specificity, a median of 6.5 months before onset. Sample size was not statistically predetermined, and investigators were not blinded to group allocation. A 13 V-J signature model separated ophthalmopathy from stable hyperthyroidism, with nearly 90% sensitivity and approximately 81% specificity in cross-validation and 80%/75% in testing.

The sequenced sample was blood. The sequence joins TRBV6-9 to TRBJ2-1, with 7 central nucleotides matching TRBD2. The TCR sequence derives from a woman aged 50 to 60 with Graves' ophthalmopathy. The CDR3 protein sequence reads: CASSYSKRGGRFNEQFF. The DNA sequence is as follows: TGTGCCAGCAGTTATTCAAAGCGGGGCGGGCGGTTCAATGAGCAGTTCTTC.